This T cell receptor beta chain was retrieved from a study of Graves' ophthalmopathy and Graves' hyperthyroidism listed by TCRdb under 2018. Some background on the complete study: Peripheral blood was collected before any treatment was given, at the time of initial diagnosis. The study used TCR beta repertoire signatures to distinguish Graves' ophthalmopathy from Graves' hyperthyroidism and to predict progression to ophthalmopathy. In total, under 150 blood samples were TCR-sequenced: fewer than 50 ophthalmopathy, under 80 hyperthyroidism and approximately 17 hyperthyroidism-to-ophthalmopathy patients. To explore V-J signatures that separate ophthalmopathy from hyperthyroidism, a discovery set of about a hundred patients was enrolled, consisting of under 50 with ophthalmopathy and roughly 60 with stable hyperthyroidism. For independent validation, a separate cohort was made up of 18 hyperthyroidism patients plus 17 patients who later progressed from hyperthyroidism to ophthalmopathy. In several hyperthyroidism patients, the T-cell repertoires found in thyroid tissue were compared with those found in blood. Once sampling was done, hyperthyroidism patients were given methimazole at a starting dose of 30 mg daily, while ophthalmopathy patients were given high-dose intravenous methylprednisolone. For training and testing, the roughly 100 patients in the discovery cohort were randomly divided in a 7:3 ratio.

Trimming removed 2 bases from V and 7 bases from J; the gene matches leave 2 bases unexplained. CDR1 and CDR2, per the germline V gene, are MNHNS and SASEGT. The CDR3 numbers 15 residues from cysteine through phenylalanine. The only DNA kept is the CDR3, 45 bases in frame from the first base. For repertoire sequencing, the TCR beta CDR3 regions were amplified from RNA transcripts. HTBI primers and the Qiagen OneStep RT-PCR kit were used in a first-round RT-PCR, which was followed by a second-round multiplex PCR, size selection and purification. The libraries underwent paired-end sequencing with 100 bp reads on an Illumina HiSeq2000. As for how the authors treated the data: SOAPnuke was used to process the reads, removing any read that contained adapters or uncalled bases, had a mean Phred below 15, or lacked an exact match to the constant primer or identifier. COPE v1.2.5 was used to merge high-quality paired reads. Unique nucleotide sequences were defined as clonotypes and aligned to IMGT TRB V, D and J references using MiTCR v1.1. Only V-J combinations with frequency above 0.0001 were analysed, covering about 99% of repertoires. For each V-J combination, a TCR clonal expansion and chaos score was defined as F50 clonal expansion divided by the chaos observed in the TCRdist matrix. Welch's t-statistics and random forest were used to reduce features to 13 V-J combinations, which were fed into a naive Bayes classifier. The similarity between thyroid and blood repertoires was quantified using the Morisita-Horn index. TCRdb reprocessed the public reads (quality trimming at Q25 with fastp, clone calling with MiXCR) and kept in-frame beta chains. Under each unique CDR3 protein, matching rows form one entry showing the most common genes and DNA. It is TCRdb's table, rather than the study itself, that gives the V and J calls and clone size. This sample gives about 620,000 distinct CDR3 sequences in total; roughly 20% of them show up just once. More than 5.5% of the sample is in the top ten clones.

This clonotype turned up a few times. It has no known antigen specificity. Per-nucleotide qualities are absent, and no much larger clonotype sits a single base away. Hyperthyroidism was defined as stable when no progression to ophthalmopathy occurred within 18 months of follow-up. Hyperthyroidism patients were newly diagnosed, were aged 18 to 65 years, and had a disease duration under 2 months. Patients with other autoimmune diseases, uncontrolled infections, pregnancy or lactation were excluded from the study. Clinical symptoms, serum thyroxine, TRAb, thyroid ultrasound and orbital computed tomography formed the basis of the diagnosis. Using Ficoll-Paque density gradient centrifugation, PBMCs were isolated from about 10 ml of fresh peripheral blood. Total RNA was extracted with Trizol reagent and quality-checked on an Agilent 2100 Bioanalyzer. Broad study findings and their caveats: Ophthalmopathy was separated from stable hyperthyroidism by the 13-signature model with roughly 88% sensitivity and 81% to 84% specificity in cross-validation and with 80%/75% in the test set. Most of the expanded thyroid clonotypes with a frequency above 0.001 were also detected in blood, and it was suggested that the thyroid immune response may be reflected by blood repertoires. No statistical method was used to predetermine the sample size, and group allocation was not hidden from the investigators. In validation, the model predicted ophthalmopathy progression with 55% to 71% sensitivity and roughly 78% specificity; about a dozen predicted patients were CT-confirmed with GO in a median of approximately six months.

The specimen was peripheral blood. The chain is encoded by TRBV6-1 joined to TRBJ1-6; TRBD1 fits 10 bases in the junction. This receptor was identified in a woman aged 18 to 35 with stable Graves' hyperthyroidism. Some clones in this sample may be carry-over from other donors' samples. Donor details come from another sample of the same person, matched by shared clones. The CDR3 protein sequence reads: CASSEMTGGNSPLHF. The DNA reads TGTGCCAGCAGTGAAATGACAGGGGGCAATTCACCCCTCCACTTT.